This is a list of T cell receptor beta chains from one sample in a study of tumor-infiltrating lymphocytes in oesophageal squamous cell carcinoma. TCRdb passed the reads through MiXCR, listing each CDR3 protein once. Here the sample spans 12,000 or so distinct CDR3 sequences, about three fifths being singletons. Input material: blood. The receptor source for this set is a female donor with esophageal squamous cell carcinoma. CDR3s include the opening cysteine and the closing phenylalanine or tryptophan. The order of the fields is J gene, V gene, CDR3 length, D gene, clone size, CDR3 protein, CDR3 DNA. D genes are given only for firm matches. The size of a clone is reported for some rows only, either as once, few or many, or as a class for expanded clones.

j_call: TRBJ2-1
v_call: TRBV2
cdr3_length: 16
d_call: TRBD2
clone_size: NA
cdr3_aa: CASSYAGGSSYNEQFF
cdr3_nt: TGTGCCAGCAGTTACGCGGGGGGCAGCTCCTACAATGAGCAGTTCTTC

j_call: TRBJ2-4
v_call: TRBV7-2
cdr3_length: 13
d_call: TRBD1
clone_size: NA
cdr3_aa: CASSTVTGDIQYF
cdr3_nt: TGTGCCAGCAGCACCGTGACAGGGGACATTCAGTACTTC

j_call: TRBJ2-3
v_call: TRBV7-3
cdr3_length: 16
d_call: TRBD2
clone_size: NA
cdr3_aa: CASSLLAGGRGDTQYF
cdr3_nt: TGTGCCAGCAGCTTACTAGCGGGGGGTAGGGGAGATACGCAGTATTTT

j_call: TRBJ2-1
v_call: TRBV12-3/TRBV12-4
cdr3_length: 15
d_call: TRBD1
clone_size: NA
cdr3_aa: CASSLRQGAENEQFF
cdr3_nt: TGTGCCAGCAGTTTAAGGCAGGGGGCTGAAAATGAGCAGTTCTTC

j_call: TRBJ2-1
v_call: TRBV4-1
cdr3_length: 17
d_call: TRBD2
clone_size: few
cdr3_aa: CASSLGTSGRAGYEQFF
cdr3_nt: TGCGCCAGCAGCCTCGGGACTAGCGGGAGGGCCGGGTACGAGCAGTTCTTC

j_call: TRBJ2-1
v_call: TRBV7-3
cdr3_length: 12
d_call: NA
clone_size: NA
cdr3_aa: CASSLTGNEQFF
cdr3_nt: TGTGCCAGCAGCTTGACAGGTAATGAGCAGTTCTTC

j_call: TRBJ1-6
v_call: TRBV28
cdr3_length: 13
d_call: NA
clone_size: NA
cdr3_aa: CASSRPGSYEQYF
cdr3_nt: TGTGCCAGCAGCCGTCCGGGCAGCTACGAGCAGTACTTT

j_call: TRBJ2-7
v_call: TRBV7-2
cdr3_length: 14
d_call: NA
clone_size: NA
cdr3_aa: CASSFGFSYNEQYF
cdr3_nt: TGTGCCAGCAGCTTCGGATTCTCCTACAATGAGCAGTACTTC

j_call: TRBJ2-1
v_call: TRBV7-6
cdr3_length: 15
d_call: NA
clone_size: NA
cdr3_aa: CASSSLGSSGGQQFF
cdr3_nt: TGTGCCAGCAGCTCCCTTGGGAGTAGCGGAGGCCAGCAGTTCTTC

j_call: TRBJ2-1
v_call: TRBV7-2
cdr3_length: 15
d_call: TRBD2
clone_size: NA
cdr3_aa: CASSLATSGGETQFF
cdr3_nt: TGTGCCAGCAGCTTAGCAACTAGCGGGGGAGAGACCCAGTTCTTC

j_call: TRBJ2-2
v_call: TRBV12-3/TRBV12-4
cdr3_length: 15
d_call: NA
clone_size: NA
cdr3_aa: CASSLFGGHTGELFF
cdr3_nt: TGTGCCAGCAGTTTATTCGGGGGGCATACCGGGGAGCTGTTTTTT

j_call: TRBJ2-4
v_call: TRBV7-8
cdr3_length: 18
d_call: TRBD2
clone_size: NA
cdr3_aa: CASSLALSGGALRNIQYF
cdr3_nt: TGTGCCAGCAGCTTAGCGCTCAGCGGGGGGGCCCTTAGGAACATTCAGTACTTC

j_call: TRBJ2-7
v_call: TRBV27
cdr3_length: 13
d_call: NA
clone_size: NA
cdr3_aa: CASSLVYSYEQYF
cdr3_nt: TGTGCCAGCAGTTTGGTATACTCCTACGAGCAGTACTTC

j_call: TRBJ2-5
v_call: TRBV7-3
cdr3_length: 13
d_call: NA
clone_size: NA
cdr3_aa: CASSATTLETQYF
cdr3_nt: TGTGCCAGCAGCGCAACTACGCTAGAGACCCAGTACTTC

j_call: TRBJ2-1
v_call: TRBV7-2
cdr3_length: 15
d_call: NA
clone_size: NA
cdr3_aa: CASSFSTWAGNEQFF
cdr3_nt: TGTGCCAGCAGTTTCTCAACATGGGCCGGGAATGAGCAGTTCTTC

j_call: TRBJ1-2
v_call: TRBV18
cdr3_length: 15
d_call: NA
clone_size: once
cdr3_aa: CASSPTREYGYGYTF
cdr3_nt: TGTGCCAGCTCACCAACACGGGAATATGGGTATGGCTACACCTTC

j_call: TRBJ1-6
v_call: TRBV6-5
cdr3_length: 12
d_call: NA
clone_size: NA
cdr3_aa: CASSYGNSPLHF
cdr3_nt: TGTGCCAGCAGTTACGGGAATTCACCCCTCCACTTC

j_call: TRBJ2-7
v_call: TRBV5-1
cdr3_length: 15
d_call: TRBD2
clone_size: many
cdr3_aa: CASRQTSVGGNEQYF
cdr3_nt: TGCGCCAGCAGACAGACTAGCGTGGGGGGCAATGAGCAGTACTTC

j_call: TRBJ2-1
v_call: TRBV7-3
cdr3_length: 16
d_call: NA
clone_size: NA
cdr3_aa: CASSLRALQGGNEQFF
cdr3_nt: TGTGCCAGCAGCTTACGGGCCCTCCAGGGAGGCAATGAGCAGTTCTTC

j_call: TRBJ2-1
v_call: TRBV19
cdr3_length: 10
d_call: NA
clone_size: NA
cdr3_aa: CASRGPLLYF
cdr3_nt: TGTGCCAGTAGGGGACCCCTGCTATATTTT

j_call: TRBJ1-1
v_call: TRBV7-6
cdr3_length: 13
d_call: NA
clone_size: few
cdr3_aa: CASSLAEPTEAFF
cdr3_nt: TGTGCCAGCAGCTTAGCAGAGCCCACTGAAGCTTTCTTT

j_call: TRBJ2-1
v_call: TRBV7-2
cdr3_length: 16
d_call: NA
clone_size: NA
cdr3_aa: CASSPPVTRLYNEQFF
cdr3_nt: TGTGCCAGCAGCCCCCCCGTCACTCGCCTGTACAATGAGCAGTTCTTC

j_call: TRBJ1-4
v_call: TRBV4-1
cdr3_length: 16
d_call: NA
clone_size: NA
cdr3_aa: CASSQGYGTVDEKLFF
cdr3_nt: TGCGCCAGCAGCCAGGGATACGGGACTGTGGATGAAAAACTGTTTTTT

j_call: TRBJ2-3
v_call: TRBV11-2
cdr3_length: 12
d_call: NA
clone_size: NA
cdr3_aa: CASSLVAGRVYF
cdr3_nt: TGTGCCAGCAGCTTAGTTGCAGGCAGGGTGTATTTT

j_call: TRBJ2-7
v_call: TRBV7-6
cdr3_length: 17
d_call: TRBD1
clone_size: few
cdr3_aa: CASSLMSGQGPAYEQYF
cdr3_nt: TGTGCCAGCAGCTTAATGTCGGGACAGGGACCAGCCTACGAGCAGTACTTC

j_call: TRBJ2-1
v_call: TRBV5-1
cdr3_length: 15
d_call: TRBD1
clone_size: NA
cdr3_aa: CASSLVGGSLYEQFF
cdr3_nt: TGCGCCAGCAGCTTGGTAGGGGGCTCACTCTATGAGCAGTTCTTC

j_call: TRBJ1-1
v_call: TRBV7-9
cdr3_length: 14
d_call: NA
clone_size: medium-sized
cdr3_aa: CASSPAPGGTEAFF
cdr3_nt: TGTGCCAGCAGCCCCGCCCCCGGGGGCACTGAAGCTTTCTTT

j_call: TRBJ2-1
v_call: TRBV6-2/TRBV6-3
cdr3_length: 14
d_call: NA
clone_size: NA
cdr3_aa: CASSARGSYNEQFF
cdr3_nt: TGTGCCAGCAGTGCAAGGGGGTCCTACAATGAGCAGTTCTTC

j_call: TRBJ2-1
v_call: TRBV7-3
cdr3_length: 15
d_call: TRBD2
clone_size: NA
cdr3_aa: CASSLRGGRDNEQFF
cdr3_nt: TGTGCCAGCAGCCTGAGAGGCGGGAGGGACAATGAGCAGTTCTTC

j_call: TRBJ2-1
v_call: TRBV7-2
cdr3_length: 15
d_call: TRBD2
clone_size: few
cdr3_aa: CASSLEGGVYNEQFF
cdr3_nt: TGTGCCAGCAGCTTAGAGGGAGGGGTCTACAATGAGCAGTTCTTC

j_call: TRBJ2-3
v_call: TRBV16
cdr3_length: 15
d_call: NA
clone_size: NA
cdr3_aa: CASSQSASNTDTQYF
cdr3_nt: TGTGCCAGCAGCCAATCTGCCAGCAACACAGATACGCAGTATTTT

j_call: TRBJ2-7
v_call: TRBV6-6
cdr3_length: 15
d_call: NA
clone_size: medium-sized
cdr3_aa: CASSYVHSGDYEQYF
cdr3_nt: TGTGCCAGCAGTTACGTACATTCAGGAGACTACGAGCAGTACTTC

j_call: TRBJ2-5
v_call: TRBV19
cdr3_length: 13
d_call: NA
clone_size: few
cdr3_aa: CASSPDSGTTQYF
cdr3_nt: TGTGCCAGTAGTCCTGACTCCGGCACGACCCAGTACTTC

j_call: TRBJ2-1
v_call: TRBV7-2
cdr3_length: 16
d_call: NA
clone_size: NA
cdr3_aa: CASSATAGGRYNEQFF
cdr3_nt: TGTGCCAGCTCCGCGACAGCCGGAGGGCGATACAATGAGCAGTTCTTC

j_call: TRBJ2-7
v_call: TRBV12-5
cdr3_length: 16
d_call: TRBD2
clone_size: NA
cdr3_aa: CASGTYQTSDSYEQYF
cdr3_nt: TGTGCTAGTGGCACTTACCAGACTAGCGACTCCTACGAGCAGTACTTC

j_call: TRBJ2-4
v_call: TRBV2
cdr3_length: 13
d_call: TRBD2
clone_size: NA
cdr3_aa: CASRGLGVGIQYF
cdr3_nt: TGTGCCAGCAGGGGACTAGGGGTGGGCATTCAGTACTTC

j_call: TRBJ2-7
v_call: TRBV7-6
cdr3_length: 14
d_call: TRBD2
clone_size: few
cdr3_aa: CASSNAAGGYEQYF
cdr3_nt: TGTGCCAGCAGTAATGCAGCGGGAGGCTACGAGCAGTACTTC

j_call: TRBJ2-3
v_call: TRBV6-1
cdr3_length: 16
d_call: NA
clone_size: NA
cdr3_aa: CASSLSSQGDTDTQYF
cdr3_nt: TGTGCCAGCAGCCTATCCTCCCAGGGTGACACAGATACGCAGTATTTT

j_call: TRBJ1-1
v_call: TRBV6-6
cdr3_length: 18
d_call: TRBD1
clone_size: NA
cdr3_aa: CASSYSFRQGYMNTEAFF
cdr3_nt: TGTGCCAGCAGTTACTCTTTCCGACAGGGCTACATGAACACTGAAGCTTTCTTT

j_call: TRBJ2-7
v_call: TRBV6-6
cdr3_length: 12
d_call: NA
clone_size: few
cdr3_aa: CASSIRPYEQYF
cdr3_nt: TGTGCCAGCAGTATACGGCCTTACGAGCAGTACTTC

j_call: TRBJ2-5
v_call: TRBV12-5
cdr3_length: 11
d_call: NA
clone_size: NA
cdr3_aa: CASGLIETQYF
cdr3_nt: TGTGCTAGTGGTTTGATAGAGACCCAGTACTTC

j_call: TRBJ1-1
v_call: TRBV6-5
cdr3_length: 14
d_call: TRBD1
clone_size: NA
cdr3_aa: CASSWDRTVREAFF
cdr3_nt: TGTGCCAGCAGTTGGGACAGGACTGTTCGAGAAGCTTTCTTT

j_call: TRBJ2-3
v_call: TRBV5-1
cdr3_length: 12
d_call: NA
clone_size: NA
cdr3_aa: CASSLETDTQYF
cdr3_nt: TGCGCCAGCAGCTTGGAGACAGATACGCAGTATTTT

j_call: TRBJ2-5
v_call: TRBV19
cdr3_length: 14
d_call: TRBD2
clone_size: few
cdr3_aa: CASSAVGGQETQYF
cdr3_nt: TGTGCCAGTAGTGCCGTGGGAGGGCAAGAGACCCAGTACTTC

j_call: TRBJ2-1
v_call: TRBV6-6
cdr3_length: 16
d_call: NA
clone_size: once
cdr3_aa: CASSYVGPAYRNEQFF
cdr3_nt: TGTGCCAGCAGTTACGTGGGCCCGGCCTACAGGAATGAGCAGTTCTTC

j_call: TRBJ2-5
v_call: TRBV7-6
cdr3_length: 17
d_call: TRBD2
clone_size: few
cdr3_aa: CASSPNPGVAGVETQYF
cdr3_nt: TGTGCCAGCAGCCCCAACCCGGGGGTAGCGGGAGTAGAGACCCAGTACTTC

j_call: TRBJ2-3
v_call: TRBV2
cdr3_length: 14
d_call: TRBD2
clone_size: NA
cdr3_aa: CASSASGSTDTQYF
cdr3_nt: TGTGCCAGCAGTGCTAGCGGGAGTACAGATACGCAGTATTTT

j_call: TRBJ2-4
v_call: TRBV12-3/TRBV12-4
cdr3_length: 14
d_call: NA
clone_size: NA
cdr3_aa: CASSMRTGGTSNTF
cdr3_nt: TGTGCCAGCAGTATGCGGACAGGCGGGACCTCCAACACCTTC

j_call: TRBJ2-7
v_call: TRBV7-6
cdr3_length: 15
d_call: TRBD2
clone_size: NA
cdr3_aa: CASSLTGEGAYEQYF
cdr3_nt: TGTGCCAGCAGCTTAACGGGGGAGGGAGCCTACGAGCAGTACTTC

j_call: TRBJ1-1
v_call: TRBV2
cdr3_length: 17
d_call: NA
clone_size: NA
cdr3_aa: CASVFALQGRMNTEAFF
cdr3_nt: TGTGCCAGCGTGTTTGCTCTCCAGGGGCGGATGAACACTGAAGCTTTCTTT

j_call: TRBJ2-1
v_call: TRBV2
cdr3_length: 15
d_call: TRBD2
clone_size: NA
cdr3_aa: CASRKSSGDTDTQFF
cdr3_nt: TGTGCCAGCAGGAAGTCTAGCGGTGACACAGATACGCAGTTCTTC

j_call: TRBJ2-5
v_call: TRBV7-8
cdr3_length: 16
d_call: TRBD2
clone_size: few
cdr3_aa: CASSWRVAGGGETQYF
cdr3_nt: TGTGCCAGCAGCTGGCGAGTGGCGGGAGGCGGTGAGACCCAGTACTTC

j_call: TRBJ1-1
v_call: TRBV7-2
cdr3_length: 14
d_call: NA
clone_size: NA
cdr3_aa: CASSLGTGSVEQFF
cdr3_nt: TGTGCCAGCAGCTTAGGGACCGGGTCGGTTGAGCAGTTCTTT

j_call: TRBJ2-5
v_call: TRBV7-6
cdr3_length: 14
d_call: TRBD1
clone_size: once
cdr3_aa: CASSQGQGQETQYF
cdr3_nt: TGTGCTAGCAGCCAAGGACAGGGCCAAGAGACCCAGTACTTC

j_call: TRBJ2-7
v_call: TRBV7-8
cdr3_length: 15
d_call: TRBD1
clone_size: large
cdr3_aa: CASSGEGQGSYRQYF
cdr3_nt: TGTGCCAGCAGCGGGGAGGGACAGGGGTCTTATCGGCAGTACTTC

j_call: TRBJ2-5
v_call: TRBV7-9
cdr3_length: 17
d_call: NA
clone_size: NA
cdr3_aa: CASSIPGRGPDRQTQYF
cdr3_nt: TGTGCCAGCAGCATACCGGGAAGAGGGCCAGACAGGCAGACCCAGTACTTC

j_call: TRBJ2-1
v_call: TRBV19
cdr3_length: 15
d_call: TRBD2
clone_size: NA
cdr3_aa: CASSIKSGTYNEQFF
cdr3_nt: TGTGCCAGTAGTATTAAGAGCGGGACCTACAATGAGCAGTTCTTC

j_call: TRBJ2-7
v_call: TRBV6-1
cdr3_length: 13
d_call: TRBD2
clone_size: many
cdr3_aa: CASSETGGSEQYF
cdr3_nt: TGTGCCAGCAGTGAAACGGGCGGGAGTGAGCAGTACTTC

j_call: TRBJ2-5
v_call: TRBV7-4
cdr3_length: 15
d_call: NA
clone_size: NA
cdr3_aa: CASSLRASAQETQYF
cdr3_nt: TGTGCCAGCAGCTTAAGAGCGTCTGCCCAAGAGACCCAGTACTTC